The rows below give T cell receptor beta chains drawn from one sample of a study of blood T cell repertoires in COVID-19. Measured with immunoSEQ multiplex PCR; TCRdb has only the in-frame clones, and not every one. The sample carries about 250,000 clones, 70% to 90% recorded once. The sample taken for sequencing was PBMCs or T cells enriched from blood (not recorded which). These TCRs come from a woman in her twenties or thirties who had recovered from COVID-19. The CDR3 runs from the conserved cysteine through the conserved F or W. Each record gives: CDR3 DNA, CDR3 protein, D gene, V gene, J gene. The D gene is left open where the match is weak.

TGTGCCAGCAGTTGGACAGGGCACACCGGGGAGCTGTTTTTT	CASSWTGHTGELFF	TRBD1	TRBV27	TRBJ2-2
TGTGCCTGGGGACTATTGACAGGGGAAAGCTACACCTTC	CAWGLLTGESYTF	TRBD1	TRBV30	TRBJ1-2
TGCGCCAGCAGCCCGGGGACTTCAGGGAACTCTGGGGCCAACGTCCTGACTTTC	CASSPGTSGNSGANVLTF	.	TRBV5-1	TRBJ2-6
TGCGCCAGCAGCGATGGACAGCCGAACACTGAAGCTTTCTTT	CASSDGQPNTEAFF	.	TRBV5-1	TRBJ1-1
TGTGCCAGCAGCCAAATTTTTCTTCGAGCGGGGTCCTACGAGCAGTACTTC	CASSQIFLRAGSYEQYF	TRBD2	TRBV3-1/TRBV3-2	TRBJ2-7
TGTGCCAGCAGTGAGACAGGTCCCGGTGAGACCCAGTACTTC	CASSETGPGETQYF	.	TRBV25-1	TRBJ2-5
TGTGCCAGCAGCCCCAGACAGGGGTCCACCGGGGAGCTGTTTTTT	CASSPRQGSTGELFF	TRBD1	TRBV5-4	TRBJ2-2
TGTGCCAGCAGTTACCCAAAAAACCGTGGACAGTTTAATTCACCCCTCCACTTT	CASSYPKNRGQFNSPLHF	.	TRBV6-2/TRBV6-3	TRBJ1-6
TGTGCCACCAGTTCCCGCGGCCCAACAGGACAGGGAGTCACTGAAGCTTTCTTT	CATSSRGPTGQGVTEAFF	TRBD1	TRBV24-1	TRBJ1-1
TGTGCCAGCAGCCAAGATATCCTTGGGACAGCATATAATTCACCCCTCCACTTT	CASSQDILGTAYNSPLHF	TRBD1	TRBV4-2	TRBJ1-6
TGTGCCAGCAGTTCAAACAGCTTTGAAAAACTGTTTTTT	CASSSNSFEKLFF	.	TRBV27	TRBJ1-4
TGTGCCAGCAGCGCTCAGGGAGGGAGCACTGAAGCTTTCTTT	CASSAQGGSTEAFF	.	TRBV9	TRBJ1-1
TGCGCCAGCAGCGCGGACACTAACTATGGCTACACCTTC	CASSADTNYGYTF	.	TRBV4-1	TRBJ1-2
TGTGCCAGCAGTCCCCAGAACACCGGGGAGCTGTTTTTT	CASSPQNTGELFF	.	TRBV28	TRBJ2-2
TGTGCCAGCAGCTTGGGGTACAGGAATTCACCCCTCCACTTT	CASSLGYRNSPLHF	.	TRBV5-4	TRBJ1-6